Presented here are 6 T cell receptor beta chains from one specimen sequenced in a study of blood T cell repertoires in COVID-19. Produced via immunoSEQ multiplex PCR; TCRdb's table is partial and in-frame only. The sample has about 98,000 clones; roughly 82% are singletons. The material sequenced was peripheral blood. The source of these receptors is a man in his 70s with active or convalescent COVID-19.

The V call is TRBV18, the J call TRBJ1-5; weak D call: TRBD1 (5 bases). The CDR3 runs 18 residues. Germline V gene data show CDR1 as KGHSH and CDR2 as LQKENI. Trimming removed 1 base at V and 0 bases at J, with 16 bases between. CDR3 in amino acids: CASSPRGSLVYSNQPQHF. The CDR3 coding sequence is TGTGCCAGCTCACCACGGGGCAGTTTAGTTTATAGCAATCAGCCCCAGCATTTT.

This chain links TRBV7-6 with TRBJ1-5; 8 bases are a match to TRBD1. The CDR3 has 14 residues. The V and J ends lost 5 bases and 7 bases, in that order; junction bases with no gene match: 7. Per the germline V gene, CDR1 is SGHVS and CDR2 is FNYEAQ. In DNA form, the CDR3 reads TGTGCCAGCAGCCCCACAGGGGGTGAGCAGCCCCAGCATTTT. This encodes CASSPTGGEQPQHF.

CDR3 DNA: TGTGCCAGCAGTTACAGGAGTGCCGATTCACCCCTCCACTTT. Its protein product is CASSYRSADSPLHF. The chain joins TRBV6-5 to TRBJ1-6, with no clear D. The CDR3 consists of 14 residues. Germline V lookup: CDR1 MNHEY, CDR2 SVGAGI. Trimming stripped 2 bases from V and 8 bases from J, with 10 bases between.

This chain links TRBV19 with TRBJ1-5; maybe TRBD1 (6 bases). CDR3 length equals 16 residues. The V gene lost 6 bases and the J gene lost 2 bases, with 17 bases spanning the gap. Germline V gives CDR1 LNHDA, CDR2 SQIVND (reference sequence). The CDR3 nucleotides read TGTGCCAGTAGCATTACGGGGGGCTCTGGCAATCAGCCCCAGCATTTT. This sequence encodes CASSITGGSGNQPQHF.

This chain connects TRBV27 to TRBJ2-7; D gene uncertain. This CDR3 comprises 14 residues. Deletions cut 0 bases from V and 3 bases from J, with 9 bases between. CDR1 and CDR2 (germline): MNHEY, SMNVEV (reference sequence). DNA of the CDR3: TGTGCCAGCAGTTTATCCCCTACCCTCTACGAGCAGTACTTC. It translates to CASSLSPTLYEQYF.

This chain joins TRBV5-6 and TRBJ2-2; unclear D gene. The ends were cut back, 1 base at V and 1 base at J, with 5 bases in the middle. Germline values: CDR1 SGHDT, CDR2 YYEEEE. This CDR3 comprises 14 residues. CDR3: CASSLIQNTGELFF. The CDR3 DNA is TGTGCCAGCAGCTTGATACAGAACACCGGGGAGCTGTTTTTT.